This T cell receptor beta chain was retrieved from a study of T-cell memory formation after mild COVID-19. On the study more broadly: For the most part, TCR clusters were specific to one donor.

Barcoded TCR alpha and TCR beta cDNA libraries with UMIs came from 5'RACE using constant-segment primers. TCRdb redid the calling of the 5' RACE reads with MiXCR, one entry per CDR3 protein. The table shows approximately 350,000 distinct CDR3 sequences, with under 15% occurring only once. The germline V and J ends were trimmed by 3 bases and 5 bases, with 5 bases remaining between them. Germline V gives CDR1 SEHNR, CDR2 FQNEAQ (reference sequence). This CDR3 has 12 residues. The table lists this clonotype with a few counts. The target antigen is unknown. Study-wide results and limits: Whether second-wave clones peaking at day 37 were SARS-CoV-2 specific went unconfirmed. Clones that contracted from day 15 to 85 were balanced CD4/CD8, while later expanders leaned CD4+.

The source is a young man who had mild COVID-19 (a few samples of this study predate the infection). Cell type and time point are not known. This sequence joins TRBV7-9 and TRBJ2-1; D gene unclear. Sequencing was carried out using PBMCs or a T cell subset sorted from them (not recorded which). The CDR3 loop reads CASSLLDNEQFF. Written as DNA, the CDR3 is TGTGCCAGCAGCTTGCTAGACAATGAGCAGTTCTTC.